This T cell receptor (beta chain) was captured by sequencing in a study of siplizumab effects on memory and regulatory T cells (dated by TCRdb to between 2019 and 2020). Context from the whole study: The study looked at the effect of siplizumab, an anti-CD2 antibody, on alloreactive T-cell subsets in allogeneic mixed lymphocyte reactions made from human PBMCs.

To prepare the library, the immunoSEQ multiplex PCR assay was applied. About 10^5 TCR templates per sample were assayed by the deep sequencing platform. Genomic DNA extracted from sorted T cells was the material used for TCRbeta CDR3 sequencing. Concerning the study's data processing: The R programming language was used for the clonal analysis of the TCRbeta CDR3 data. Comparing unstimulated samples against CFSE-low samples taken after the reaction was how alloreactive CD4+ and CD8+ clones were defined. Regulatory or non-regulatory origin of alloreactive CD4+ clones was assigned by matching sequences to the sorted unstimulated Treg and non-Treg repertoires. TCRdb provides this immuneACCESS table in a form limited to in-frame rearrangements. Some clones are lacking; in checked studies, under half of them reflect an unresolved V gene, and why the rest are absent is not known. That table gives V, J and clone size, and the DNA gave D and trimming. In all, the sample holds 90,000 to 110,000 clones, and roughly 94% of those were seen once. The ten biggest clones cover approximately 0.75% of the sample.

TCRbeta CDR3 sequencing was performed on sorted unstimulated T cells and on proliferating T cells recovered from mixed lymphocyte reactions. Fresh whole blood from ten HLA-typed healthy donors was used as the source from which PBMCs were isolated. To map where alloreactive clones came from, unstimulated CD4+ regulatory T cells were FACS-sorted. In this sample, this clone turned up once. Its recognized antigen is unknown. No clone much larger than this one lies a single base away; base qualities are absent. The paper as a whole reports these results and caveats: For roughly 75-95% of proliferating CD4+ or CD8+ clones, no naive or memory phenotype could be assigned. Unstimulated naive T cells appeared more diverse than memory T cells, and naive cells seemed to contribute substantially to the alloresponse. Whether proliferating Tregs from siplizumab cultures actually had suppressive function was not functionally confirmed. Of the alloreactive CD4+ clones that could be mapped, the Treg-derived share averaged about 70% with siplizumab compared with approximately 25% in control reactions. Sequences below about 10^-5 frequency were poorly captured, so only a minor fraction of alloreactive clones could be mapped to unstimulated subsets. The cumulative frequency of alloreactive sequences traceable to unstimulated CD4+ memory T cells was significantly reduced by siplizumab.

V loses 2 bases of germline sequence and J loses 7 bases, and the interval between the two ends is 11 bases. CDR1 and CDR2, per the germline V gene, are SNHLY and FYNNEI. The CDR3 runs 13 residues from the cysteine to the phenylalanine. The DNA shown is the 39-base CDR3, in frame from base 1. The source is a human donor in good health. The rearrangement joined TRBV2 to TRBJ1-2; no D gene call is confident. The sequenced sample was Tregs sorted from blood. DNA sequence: TGTGCCAGCAGTGAAAACGTTCCGGGTGGCTACACCTTC. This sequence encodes CASSENVPGGYTF.